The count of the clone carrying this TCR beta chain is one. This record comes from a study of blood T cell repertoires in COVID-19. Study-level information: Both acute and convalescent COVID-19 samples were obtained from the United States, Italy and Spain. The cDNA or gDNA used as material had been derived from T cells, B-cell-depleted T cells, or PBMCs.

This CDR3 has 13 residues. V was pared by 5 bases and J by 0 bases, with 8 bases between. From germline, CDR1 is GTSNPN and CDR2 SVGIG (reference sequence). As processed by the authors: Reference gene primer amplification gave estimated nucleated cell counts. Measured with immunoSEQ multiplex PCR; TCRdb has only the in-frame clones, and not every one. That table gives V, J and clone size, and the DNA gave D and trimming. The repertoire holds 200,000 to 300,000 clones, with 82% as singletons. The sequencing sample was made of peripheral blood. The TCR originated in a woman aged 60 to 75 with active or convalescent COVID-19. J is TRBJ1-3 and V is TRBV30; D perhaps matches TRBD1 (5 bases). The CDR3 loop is CAWDSFSGNTIYF. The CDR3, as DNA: TGTGCCTGGGACAGTTTCTCTGGAAACACCATATATTTT.